A selection of T cell receptor beta chains follows, all from one sample in a study of cytomegalovirus exposure and HLA in healthy donors. TCRdb's table, derived via immunoSEQ multiplex PCR, lists solely in-frame clones and lacks some. This sample has around 100,000 clones, with more than 65% found just once. Specimen: PBMCs. The receptors stem from a woman aged 45 to 65 in good health and CMV-seropositive. The CDR3 runs from the conserved cysteine through the conserved F or W. The D gene is left open where the match is weak. Expanded clones are given a class, and other clones once, few, many or no size at all.

size	V	J	D	CDR3	DNA
-	TRBV30	TRBJ2-3	-	CAWSSPRRATDTQYF	TGTGCCTGGAGTTCCCCTAGGAGGGCCACAGATACGCAGTATTTT
-	TRBV19	TRBJ1-4	TRBD1	CASSPDRGRGKLFF	TGTGCCAGTAGTCCCGACAGGGGGCGAGGAAAACTGTTTTTT
-	TRBV5-6	TRBJ2-7	-	CASSLAGRGSYEQYF	TGTGCCAGCAGCTTGGCGGGGAGGGGGTCCTACGAGCAGTACTTC
-	TRBV7-6	TRBJ1-3	-	CASSLIQGDTIYF	TGTGCCAGCAGCTTAATACAGGGAGACACCATATATTTT
-	TRBV19	TRBJ1-1	TRBD1	CASRTGRNTEAFF	TGTGCCAGTAGGACAGGGAGGAACACTGAAGCTTTCTTT
-	TRBV27	TRBJ1-2	TRBD1	CATRDRAIDGYTF	TGTGCCACTCGAGACAGGGCGATAGATGGCTACACCTTC
-	TRBV30	TRBJ1-4	-	CAWSVPGSGNEKLFF	TGTGCCTGGAGTGTACCTGGGAGCGGGAATGAAAAACTGTTTTTT
once	TRBV2	TRBJ2-6	-	CASSDEYSGANVLTF	TGTGCCAGCAGTGATGAGTACTCTGGGGCCAACGTCCTGACTTTC
-	TRBV7-8	TRBJ1-5	-	CASSLVDPRQPQHF	TGTGCCAGCAGCTTAGTAGATCCGCGTCAGCCCCAGCATTTT
-	TRBV9	TRBJ1-5	-	CASSDRDSNQPQHF	TGTGCCAGCAGCGACAGGGATAGCAATCAGCCCCAGCATTTT
-	TRBV30	TRBJ1-3	-	CAWSVHSGNTIYF	TGTGCCTGGAGTGTACATTCTGGAAACACCATATATTTT
-	TRBV7-8	TRBJ1-2	-	CASSAQLTGTQVGYTF	TGTGCCAGCAGCGCGCAACTAACAGGGACCCAGGTTGGCTACACCTTC
-	TRBV11-2	TRBJ1-5	TRBD1	CASSPDRVQPQHF	TGTGCCAGCAGCCCGGACAGGGTTCAGCCCCAGCATTTT
-	TRBV7-3	TRBJ1-1	-	CASSLSRNTEAFF	TGTGCCAGCAGCCTGAGCCGAAACACTGAAGCTTTCTTT
-	TRBV30	TRBJ2-7	TRBD1	CAWAATGLYEQYF	TGTGCCTGGGCTGCGACAGGGTTGTACGAGCAGTACTTC
-	TRBV5-4	TRBJ1-1	-	CASRYLGMNTEAFF	TGTGCCAGCAGATACTTGGGCATGAACACTGAAGCTTTCTTT
-	TRBV7-8	TRBJ2-6	-	CASSLGNTGANVLTF	TGTGCCAGCAGCTTAGGAAACACTGGGGCCAACGTCCTGACTTTC
-	TRBV30	TRBJ1-5	TRBD1	CAWSTGTGNQPQHF	TGTGCCTGGAGTACCGGGACAGGGAATCAGCCCCAGCATTTT
once	TRBV5-1	TRBJ1-6	-	CASSLSPFGSPLHF	TGCGCCAGCAGCTTGTCCCCCTTCGGTTCACCCCTCCACTTT
few	TRBV19	TRBJ1-5	-	CASTQEGGSNQPQHF	TGTGCCAGTACCCAGGAGGGGGGGAGCAATCAGCCCCAGCATTTT
few	TRBV6-5	TRBJ2-7	-	CASSYGSPAGYEQYF	TGTGCCAGCAGTTACGGGTCTCCAGCGGGCTACGAGCAGTACTTC
-	TRBV7-9	TRBJ1-2	TRBD1	CASSGTAYGYTF	TGTGCCAGCTCCGGGACAGCCTATGGCTACACCTTC
-	TRBV6-1	TRBJ2-7	-	CASSGGQFGDAYEQYF	TGTGCCAGCAGTGGCGGACAGTTCGGTGACGCCTACGAGCAGTACTTC
few	TRBV10-3	TRBJ2-1	TRBD2	CAISASGRVSYNEQFF	TGTGCCATCAGTGCTAGCGGGAGAGTCTCCTACAATGAGCAGTTCTTC
few	TRBV5-1	TRBJ1-2	-	CASSLSPSGADGYTF	TGCGCCAGCAGCTTGAGCCCGTCAGGGGCTGATGGCTACACCTTC
-	TRBV6-1	TRBJ2-5	-	CASSLTGRGETQYF	TGTGCCAGCAGCCTCACAGGGAGGGGGGAGACCCAGTACTTC
-	TRBV25-1	TRBJ2-5	TRBD2	CASSSRGLDPYQETQYF	TGTGCCAGCAGCTCCAGAGGACTAGACCCGTACCAAGAGACCCAGTACTTC
-	TRBV11-2	TRBJ1-2	-	CASSFTGSNYGYTF	TGTGCCAGCAGCTTTACAGGGTCTAACTATGGCTACACCTTC
-	TRBV6-1	TRBJ2-1	TRBD1	CASRDRSTYNEQFF	TGTGCCAGCAGGGACAGGTCGACCTACAATGAGCAGTTCTTC
-	TRBV5-1	TRBJ2-1	TRBD2	CASSLTSGSSYNEQFF	TGCGCCAGCAGCTTGACTAGCGGGAGCTCCTACAATGAGCAGTTCTTC
once	TRBV5-5	TRBJ1-5	TRBD1	CASSWGTGNQPQHF	TGTGCCAGCAGCTGGGGGACAGGGAATCAGCCCCAGCATTTT
-	TRBV19	TRBJ2-1	TRBD1	CASSPNSQGYNEQFF	TGTGCCAGTAGTCCTAACTCACAGGGGTACAATGAGCAGTTCTTC
-	TRBV5-1	TRBJ2-1	TRBD1	CASTYRGQHEQFF	TGCGCCAGCACCTACAGGGGACAGCATGAGCAGTTCTTC
-	TRBV5-4	TRBJ2-1	TRBD1	CASSSSLGTGYSYNEQFF	TGTGCCAGCAGCTCATCTCTAGGGACAGGGTACTCCTACAATGAGCAGTTCTTC
once	TRBV18	TRBJ1-1	-	CASSPPGGGRNTEAFF	TGTGCCAGCTCACCCCCCGGCGGGGGGCGGAACACTGAAGCTTTCTTT
-	TRBV19	TRBJ2-6	-	CASQWGANVLTF	TGTGCCTCTCAGTGGGGGGCCAACGTCCTGACTTTC
-	TRBV10-3	TRBJ2-1	TRBD2	CAISGRGGLADNEQFF	TGTGCCATCAGTGGGCGAGGGGGACTAGCGGACAATGAGCAGTTCTTC
-	TRBV11-2	TRBJ2-7	-	CASLVRYEQYF	TGTGCCAGCCTCGTCCGCTACGAGCAGTACTTC
-	TRBV15	TRBJ2-1	TRBD2	CATSSLSGRVGNEQFF	TGTGCCACCAGCAGCCTTAGCGGGAGGGTTGGCAATGAGCAGTTCTTC
once	TRBV11-2	TRBJ1-2	-	CASSLDIRGYGYTF	TGTGCCAGCAGCTTAGATATTAGGGGATATGGCTACACCTTC
-	TRBV7-9	TRBJ1-1	-	CASREGHGQGNTEAFF	TGTGCCAGCAGGGAGGGTCACGGGCAGGGAAACACTGAAGCTTTCTTT
-	TRBV6-4	TRBJ2-5	-	CASSITRESKTQYF	TGTGCCAGCTCTATAACCAGGGAATCAAAGACCCAGTACTTC
-	TRBV7-9	TRBJ2-3	TRBD1	CSSSLDRADTQYF	TGTTCCAGCAGCTTAGACAGGGCAGATACGCAGTATTTT
-	TRBV11-2	TRBJ1-1	TRBD1	CASSSTAGQRNTEAFF	TGTGCCAGCAGCTCAACGGCGGGACAGCGGAACACTGAAGCTTTCTTT
-	TRBV29-1	TRBJ2-5	-	CSVEIRRGKVQETQYF	TGCAGCGTTGAAATCCGGCGCGGAAAAGTCCAAGAGACCCAGTACTTC
-	TRBV11-2	TRBJ1-1	-	CASSSWGGRDTEAFF	TGTGCCAGCAGCTCGTGGGGCGGGAGAGACACTGAAGCTTTCTTT
-	TRBV29-1	TRBJ2-1	-	CSVDKVGANNEQFF	TGCAGCGTTGACAAAGTGGGAGCCAACAATGAGCAGTTCTTC